The present T cell receptor beta chain was sequenced within a study of technical replicates of blood from a handful of donors (dated by TCRdb to the late 2010s). Comments on this clone: Its antigen is still unknown. Base qualities are not provided; no much larger clone lies one nucleotide away.

The method was the immunoSEQ multiplex PCR assay. This is the immuneACCESS table as TCRdb keeps it, with only in-frame sequences that have V and J called. A part of the clones is gone; compared with another copy, unresolved V genes explain less than half, and the rest is unexplained. The sample profile shows approximately 80,000 clones; around nine tenths of them were found once. The ten largest make up roughly 0.38% of the sample. CDR1 and CDR2 are read off the germline V gene as SGDLS and YYNGEE. The CDR3, from cysteine to phenylalanine, totals 13 residues. Only the CDR3 DNA is retained, 39 bases long and in frame from the first base. V is shortened by 6 bases, J by 0 bases, and the region joining them spans 10 bases.

The sequence is built from TRBV9 and TRBJ2-7, and perhaps TRBD1 as D gene, on 6 matching bases. The material sequenced was T cells isolated from PBMCs. The receptor was derived from a human donor in good health. The DNA sequence is TGTGCCAGCACCTACAGGGACTCCTACGAGCAGTACTTC. The encoded protein is CASTYRDSYEQYF.